A single sample gave rise to the 11 T cell receptor beta chains below, sequenced in a study of T cells in Graves' hyperthyroidism and ophthalmopathy. Template material for amplifying TCR beta CDR3 regions consisted of RNA transcripts. HTBI primers were used for first-round RT-PCR of the TCR CDR3. TCRdb recomputed calls from the multiplex PCR reads with MiXCR, one row per CDR3 protein. The sample consists of hundreds of thousands of distinct CDR3 sequences, around 13% of them appearing once. Sequences were obtained from blood. These receptors were obtained from a woman younger than 30 with Graves' hyperthyroidism.

This clonotype was observed a handful of times. The chain combines TRBV5-1 with TRBJ2-2; 7 bases line up with TRBD1. Germline assignment: CDR1 SGHRS and CDR2 YFSETQ. Trimming at V came to 4 bases and at J to 15 bases, leaving 21 bases not matched to a gene. This CDR3 contains 16 residues. The CDR3 bases are TGCGCCAGCAGCGTCCTGCAGGGGGTCCCCACGGAAGAGGTGTTTTTT. Translation: CASSVLQGVPTEEVFF.

This clonotype has only a few counts. One base away lies a much larger clone, so this may be a sequencing read error. The rearrangement uses TRBV7-9 and TRBJ2-7, with a tentative D call TRBD2 (6 bases). CDR3 length: 14 amino acids. Germline V gene lookup returns CDR1 SEHNR and CDR2 FQNEAQ (reference sequence). V lost 4 bases to trimming and J lost 6 bases, with 16 bases between them. The CDR3 DNA follows: TGTGCCAGCAGCTACCCAGAACTAGCAGCCGAGCAGTACTTC. It yields the protein CASSYPELAAEQYF.

This clonotype was counted ten times or more. This sequence joins TRBV7-2 and TRBJ2-5, with 7 bases matching TRBD1. Per germline, CDR1 SGHTA and CDR2 FQGNSA. The CDR3 has 16 amino acids. The trim removed 6 bases at V and 0 bases at J, leaving 10 bases unmatched. CDR3 coding DNA: TGTGCCAGCAGTAGGAGAGGGACAGCTCACCAAGAGACCCAGTACTTC. This sequence encodes CASSRRGTAHQETQYF. Full variable domain (missing parts from reference TRBV7-2 and TRBJ2-5): GAGVSQSPSNKVTEKGKDVELRCDPISGHTALYWYRQSLGQGLEFLIYFQGNSAPDKSGLPSDRFSAERTGGSVSTLTIQRTQQEDSAVYLCASSRRGTAHQETQYFGPGTRLLVL.

This chain connects TRBV12-3 or TRBV12-4 to TRBJ2-7, with D possibly being TRBD1 (6 bases). CDR3 length: 12 amino acids. The germline V and J ends were trimmed by 6 bases and 6 bases, with 12 bases remaining between them. This CDR3 reads CASRDTGREQYF. The CDR3 region has the DNA TGTGCCAGCAGAGATACAGGGCGCGAGCAGTACTTC.

This clonotype was picked up many times. CDR3: CASSSAPMRAGDNEQFF. The CDR3 coding sequence is TGTGCCAGCAGCTCAGCCCCCATGAGGGCGGGAGACAATGAGCAGTTCTTC. This chain joins TRBV7-9 and TRBJ2-1; 7 bases map to TRBD2. V lost 4 bases, J lost 5 bases, and 14 bases stayed unmatched. The CDR3 runs to 17 residues. Germline CDR1 reads SEHNR; CDR2 reads FQNEAQ (reference sequence).

At least ten counts were recorded for this clonotype. The chain combines TRBV12-3 or TRBV12-4 with TRBJ2-7; D unclear. The V end lost 7 bases, the J end lost 1 base, and 20 bases lay between the germline ends. There are 16 residues in the CDR3. The CDR3, as DNA: TGTGCCAGCAAACCCTCAACGCCTGAGAGGTCCTACGAGCAGTACTTC. It encodes CASKPSTPERSYEQYF.

The rearrangement links TRBV7-9 to TRBJ1-5; TRBD1 is a possible D gene (5 bases). This CDR3 region has 15 residues. Trimming stripped 5 bases from V and 5 bases from J, with 16 bases between. Germline CDR1 and CDR2: SEHNR and FQNEAQ (reference sequence). The CDR3 sequence is CASSGDGTIHQPQHF. In DNA form, the CDR3 reads TGTGCCAGCAGCGGGGACGGGACGATTCATCAGCCCCAGCATTTT.

The rearrangement uses TRBV6-1 and TRBJ2-4; 8 bases are shared with TRBD2. V lost 4 bases and J lost 2; bases outside the gene matches: 7. The germline V gene encodes CDR1 MNHNS and CDR2 SASEGT. The CDR3 is made up of 16 amino acids. CDR3 sequence reads: CASSGYSGTSKNIQYF. CDR3 coding DNA: TGTGCCAGCAGTGGCTATAGCGGGACTTCCAAAAACATTCAGTACTTC.

Many counts were recorded for this clonotype. V usage is TRBV30 and J usage is TRBJ1-6; TRBD1 is a possible D gene (5 bases). Germline-derived CDR1 and CDR2 are GTSNPN and SVGIG (reference sequence). The CDR3 contains 15 residues. V was cut by 3 bases and J by 3 bases, with 12 bases left in between. In DNA form, the CDR3 reads TGTGCCTGGAGAAATAGACAGCACTATAATTCACCCCTCCACTTT. Amino acid sequence: CAWRNRQHYNSPLHF.

Comment on this clonotype: Just one base apart from a much larger clone, this may be a read error. The chain uses TRBV4-1 and TRBJ2-1, with 8 bases identical to TRBD1. Near its end, the DNA agrees better with TRBJ2-7, so the J call may be wrong. The CDR3 is made up of 15 amino acids. Germline lookup yields CDR1 MGHRA and CDR2 YSYEKL. CDR3 region: CASSQIGQGYNEQYF. The CDR3 DNA reads as TGCGCCAGCAGCCAGATTGGACAGGGCTACAATGAGCAGTACTTC.

This clonotype was detected a few times. V usage is TRBV4-3 and J usage is TRBJ2-7; no clear D. V was shortened by 0 bases and J by 4 bases, with 19 bases between the two germline ends. Germline CDR1 and CDR2: LGHNA and YSLEER. The CDR3 extends over 17 amino acids. As DNA, the CDR3 is TGCGCCAGCAGCCAAGAAATGTCTGCGGTAGGGTGGTACGAGCAGTACTTC. This codes for CASSQEMSAVGWYEQYF.